The TCR beta chain described here comes from a study of vaccination effects on CD4 cells after COVID-19. Looking at the study overall: Either the mRNA-1273 or the BNT162b2 vaccine was given to participants as two doses.

For this clone: The antigen remains unidentified.

Method: immunoSEQ multiplex PCR; TCRdb's copy keeps in-frame clones and lacks some. This sample yields about 71,000 clones, of which over 65% are seen a single time; 3.5% to 4.5% belongs to the top ten. Study-level results: The authors studied few convalescent patients and collected no early post-infection timepoints.

Antigen-specific CD4+ T cells were expanded with viral peptide pools in the ViraFEST assay before sequencing. Cultured cells yielded isolated CD4+ T cells after about ten days. None of these healthy vaccinees had been infected with SARS-CoV-2 before vaccination. PBMC were cultured at some 2.1 million per well with around 9.2 IU/ml IL-2 and around 9.2 ug/ml peptides. The sequence was obtained from a human donor who received a COVID-19 vaccine. Material: CD4+ T cells from PBMCs cultured with HCoV-OC43 spike peptides, obtained before COVID-19 vaccination. Indicated subset: HCoV-OC43 spike overlapping peptide pool stimulation.

The CDR3 DNA reads TGCGCCAGCACGGGGGTAAGGGGGCGGACTGAAGCTTTCTTT. Amino acids: CASTGVRGRTEAFF. The chain has TRBV5-1 and TRBJ1-1, with 7 bases lining up with TRBD1. The CDR3 runs 14 residues. With 6 bases clipped from V and 5 bases from J, the junction kept 10 bases outside the gene matches. Germline loops: CDR1 SGHRS, CDR2 YFSETQ.